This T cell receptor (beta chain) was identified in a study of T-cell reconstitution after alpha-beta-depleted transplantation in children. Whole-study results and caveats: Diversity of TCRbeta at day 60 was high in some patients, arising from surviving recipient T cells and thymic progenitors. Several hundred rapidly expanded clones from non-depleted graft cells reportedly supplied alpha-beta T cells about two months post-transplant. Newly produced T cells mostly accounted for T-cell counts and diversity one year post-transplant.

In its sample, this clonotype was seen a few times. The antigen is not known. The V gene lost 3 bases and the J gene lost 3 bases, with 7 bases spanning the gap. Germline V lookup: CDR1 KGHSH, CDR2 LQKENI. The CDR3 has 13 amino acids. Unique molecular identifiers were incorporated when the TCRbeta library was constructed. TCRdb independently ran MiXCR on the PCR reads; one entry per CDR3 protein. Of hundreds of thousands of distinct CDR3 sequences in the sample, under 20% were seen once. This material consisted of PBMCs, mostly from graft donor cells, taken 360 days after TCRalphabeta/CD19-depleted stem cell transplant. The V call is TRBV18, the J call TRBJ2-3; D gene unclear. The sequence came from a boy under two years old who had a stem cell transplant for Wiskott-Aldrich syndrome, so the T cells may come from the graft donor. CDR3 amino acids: CASSPLGTDTQYF. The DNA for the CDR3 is TGTGCCAGCTCACCCCTGGGGACAGATACGCAGTATTTT.